A selection of T cell receptor beta chains follows, all from one sample in a study of cytomegalovirus exposure and HLA in healthy donors. The assay was immunoSEQ multiplex PCR, and TCRdb's table has in-frame clones only and misses some. The table shows 82,000 or so clones, with roughly 94% occurring only once. Sequencing used PBMCs. The receptors come from a woman between 18 and 30 years old in good health and CMV-seronegative. Both conserved end residues are part of each CDR3. Fields, in order: J gene, clone size, D gene, V gene, CDR3 DNA, CDR3 protein. The D gene is left open where the match is weak. Only part of the rows carry a size: once, few, many, or a class if the clone is expanded.

>TRBJ2-7|-|TRBD1|TRBV7-2
TGTGCCAGCAGCTTAGCGTTGGGACAGGGTTTCGAGCAGTACTTC
CASSLALGQGFEQYF
>TRBJ1-2|-|-|TRBV4-3
TGCGCCAGCAGCCATGTCGGAACAGGGCTGGTTGGCTACACCTTC
CASSHVGTGLVGYTF
>TRBJ2-7|once|-|TRBV6-5
TGTGCCAGCAGCCTGGCGGACAGTTCCTACGAGCAGTACTTC
CASSLADSSYEQYF
>TRBJ1-2|-|TRBD1|TRBV7-9
TGTGCCAGCAGCTTGGCCCTACAGGGGGCGTATGGCTACACCTTC
CASSLALQGAYGYTF
>TRBJ1-5|-|-|TRBV6-6
TGTGCCAGCAGTTACTGGGGAGACAATCAGCCCCAGCATTTT
CASSYWGDNQPQHF
>TRBJ1-3|-|-|TRBV7-2
TGTGCCAGCAGCTTATCCCCCTTCTCTGGAAACACCATATATTTT
CASSLSPFSGNTIYF
>TRBJ2-5|-|-|TRBV10-3
TGTGCCACTGCAGAAGAGACCCAGTACTTC
CATAEETQYF
>TRBJ2-5|-|TRBD2|TRBV7-2
TGTGCCAGCAGCCCATCGGGACTAGTGGGAGAGACCCAGTACTTC
CASSPSGLVGETQYF
>TRBJ2-3|-|-|TRBV27
TGTGCCAGCAGAAGTGCGGGGACCACAGATACGCAGTATTTT
CASRSAGTTDTQYF
>TRBJ1-1|-|-|TRBV6-1
TGTGCCAGCAGGAATCTCCAATCCGCCGGTGAAGCTTTCTTT
CASRNLQSAGEAFF
>TRBJ2-7|-|-|TRBV29-1
TGCAGCGTTGCGACCGGGGGTAGATCCTACGAGCAGTACTTC
CSVATGGRSYEQYF
>TRBJ2-7|once|TRBD1|TRBV7-2
TGTGCCAGCAGCAGACAGGGGCCGACCTACGAGCAGTACTTC
CASSRQGPTYEQYF
>TRBJ2-7|-|TRBD1|TRBV11-2
TGTGCCAGCAGCCTGGAGCTCGGGACAGCCTACGAGCAGTACTTC
CASSLELGTAYEQYF
>TRBJ2-5|-|-|TRBV9
TGTGCCAGCAGCGTGGAACAGGGTAGGCGGGAGACCCAGTACTTC
CASSVEQGRRETQYF
>TRBJ2-5|-|TRBD2|TRBV7-2
TGTGCCAGCAGCGTTAGCGGGGGGGTCGTCGAGACCCAGTACTTC
CASSVSGGVVETQYF
>TRBJ2-7|-|-|TRBV7-6
TGTGCCAGCAGCTTAGGGGGGCAGGGGGGCTACGAGCAGTACTTC
CASSLGGQGGYEQYF
>TRBJ1-1|once|-|TRBV28
TGTGCCAGCACCCTCTGGGGGCCCTTGAACACTGAAGCTTTCTTT
CASTLWGPLNTEAFF
>TRBJ1-5|once|-|TRBV29-1
TGCAGCGTTGGGGGTCAGGGTGGACAGCCCCAGCATTTT
CSVGGQGGQPQHF
>TRBJ2-1|-|-|TRBV7-2
TGTGCCAGCAGCCCGCCTGGAGGGGCCTACAATGAGCAGTTCTTC
CASSPPGGAYNEQFF
>TRBJ1-2|-|TRBD1|TRBV18
TGTGCCAGCTCACCGGACAGGGGGCCTGCTAACTATGGCTACACCTTC
CASSPDRGPANYGYTF
>TRBJ1-1|-|TRBD1|TRBV7-2
TGTGCCAGCAGCTTAGTTGGGGGACAGGCTGAAGCTTTCTTT
CASSLVGGQAEAFF
>TRBJ1-5|-|-|TRBV4-3
TGCGCCAGCAGCCAAGATCCCTTTTCGGGAGCCCAGCATTTT
CASSQDPFSGAQHF
>TRBJ1-1|-|TRBD1|TRBV18
TGTGCCAGCTCACCAGCCCAGGGACAGGGGGCGGTGAACACTGAAGCTTTCTTT
CASSPAQGQGAVNTEAFF
>TRBJ1-2|-|-|TRBV7-2
TGTGCCAGCAGCCATCGATCGGGTGACGGCTACACCTTC
CASSHRSGDGYTF
>TRBJ2-7|once|-|TRBV18
TGTGCCAGCTCGCCATCGACTATCTCCTACGAGCAGTACTTC
CASSPSTISYEQYF
>TRBJ2-2|once|TRBD1|TRBV5-8
TGTGCCAGCAGCTCCTACAGGGGGCCTTACACCGGGGAGCTGTTTTTT
CASSSYRGPYTGELFF
>TRBJ1-4|-|TRBD1|TRBV25-1
TGTGCCAGCAGTGAAGGGGACAGGGCGAATGAAAAACTGTTTTTT
CASSEGDRANEKLFF
>TRBJ2-2|-|-|TRBV7-9
TGTGCCAGCAGCCCCCCGATGAGTCCGAACACCGGGGAGCTGTTTTTT
CASSPPMSPNTGELFF
>TRBJ1-1|-|TRBD1|TRBV19
TGTGCCAGTAAGGGCCCCGGGACAGGGAAGACTGAAGCTTTCTTT
CASKGPGTGKTEAFF
>TRBJ2-3|-|-|TRBV1
TGCACCAGCAGCCTGCGACAGGGTGGGATAACGCAGTATTTT
CTSSLRQGGITQYF
>TRBJ2-6|-|-|TRBV5-1
TGCGCCAGCAGCTTGGACAGGCCAGGTGGGGCCAACGTCCTGACTTTC
CASSLDRPGGANVLTF
>TRBJ2-7|-|-|TRBV2
TGTGCCAGCAGTGGAACGGGAGCCTACGAGCAGTACTTC
CASSGTGAYEQYF
>TRBJ2-7|-|TRBD2|TRBV5-6
TGTGCCAGCAGTGATGGACTAGCGGGAGGGTTATTCTACGAGCAGTACTTC
CASSDGLAGGLFYEQYF
>TRBJ1-2|-|TRBD1|TRBV27
TGTGCCAGCAGTTTGAGGACAGGGGGACTCTATGGCTACACCTTC
CASSLRTGGLYGYTF
>TRBJ1-5|-|-|TRBV29-1
TGCAGCGTTGTATCCGGGGGTGGTCAGCCCCAGCATTTT
CSVVSGGGQPQHF
>TRBJ2-1|-|-|TRBV2
TGTGCCAGCAGTGACAGGGGTGAGTTCTTC
CASSDRGEFF
>TRBJ2-1|-|TRBD2|TRBV25-1
TGTGCCAGCCCCCTCCCCCTCCGGGAGGGGGTTGAGCAGTTCTTC
CASPLPLREGVEQFF
>TRBJ2-1|once|-|TRBV5-5
TGTGCCAGCAGCTTGGGGCCAGGGGAAGCCAATGAGCAGTTCTTC
CASSLGPGEANEQFF
>TRBJ1-3|-|TRBD1|TRBV28
TGTGCCAGCAGTTCCCCGGGACAGGGCCCGTACACCATATATTTT
CASSSPGQGPYTIYF
>TRBJ2-5|once|-|TRBV18
TGTGCCAGCTCACGGGGACTGGAAGAGACCCAGTACTTC
CASSRGLEETQYF
>TRBJ2-1|-|TRBD2|TRBV6-1
TGTGCCAGCAGTGATCGCGGGGGAAGGGCCGATGAGCAGTTCTTC
CASSDRGGRADEQFF
>TRBJ2-3|once|-|TRBV5-4
TGTGCCAGCAGCTTGGATTGGTGGCTGAGCACAGATACGCAGTATTTT
CASSLDWWLSTDTQYF
>TRBJ2-1|few|TRBD2|TRBV5-1
TGCGCCAGCAGCTTGAAACTAGCGGAGAGGGGTGAGCAGTTCTTC
CASSLKLAERGEQFF
>TRBJ2-3|-|-|TRBV7-9
TGTGCCAGCAGCTCGAGAGAAACAGATACGCAGTATTTT
CASSSRETDTQYF
>TRBJ2-1|-|TRBD2|TRBV9
TGTGCCAGCAGCGTGACCCCGGGACTAGGATTTAATGAGCAGTTCTTC
CASSVTPGLGFNEQFF
>TRBJ1-2|-|-|TRBV30
TGTGCCTGGAGGCGGGGGGGGCTAGGCTACACCTTC
CAWRRGGLGYTF